These T cell receptor beta chains were read from a single sample in a study of T-cell memory formation after mild COVID-19. MiXCR was run by TCRdb on the 5' RACE reads, yielding one entry per CDR3 protein. Among 300,000 or so distinct CDR3 sequences listed, around 15% were seen once. The specimen sequenced was PBMCs or a T cell subset sorted from them (not recorded which). The receptors originated from a man aged 18 to 30 who had mild COVID-19 (a few samples of this study predate the infection). Cell type and time point are not known. CDR3s include the opening cysteine and the closing phenylalanine or tryptophan. D genes are given only for firm matches. Some rows have no size entry. The others give once, few or many, or a class for an expanded clone.

>TRBV5-1|many|TRBJ1-2|-
CASSSGQLDGYTF
TGCGCCAGCAGCAGCGGGCAGCTAGATGGCTACACCTTC
>TRBV29-1|once|TRBJ2-1|TRBD2
CSVDLRGGGDEQFF
TGCAGCGTTGATTTGCGGGGGGGCGGAGATGAGCAGTTCTTC
>TRBV29-1|few|TRBJ2-3|TRBD2
CSVAGLAVTDTQYF
TGCAGCGTTGCTGGACTAGCAGTTACAGATACGCAGTATTTT
>TRBV6-2/TRBV6-3|-|TRBJ2-2|TRBD1
CASSYSMGQGNTGELFF
TGTGCCAGCAGTTACTCGATGGGACAGGGTAACACCGGGGAGCTGTTTTTT
>TRBV19|-|TRBJ1-2|-
CATLGNYGYTF
-
>TRBV12-3/TRBV12-4|-|TRBJ1-2|TRBD1
CASSPTRTGINGYTF
TGTGCCAGCAGTCCGACACGGACAGGGATCAATGGCTACACCTTC
>TRBV29-1|few|TRBJ1-4|-
CSVGLGNEKLFF
TGCAGCGTTGGCCTGGGGAATGAAAAACTGTTTTTT
>TRBV4-1|many|TRBJ1-6|-
CASSQDRGLWSPLHF
TGCGCCAGCAGCCAAGATCGGGGGTTATGGTCACCCCTCCACTTT
>TRBV6-2/TRBV6-3|-|TRBJ2-1|-
CASSTKGYGSYNEQFF
TGTGCCAGCAGTACAAAGGGTTATGGATCCTACAATGAGCAGTTCTTC
>TRBV5-1|few|TRBJ2-5|TRBD1
CASSGDREQETQYF
TGCGCCAGCAGCGGGGACAGGGAGCAAGAGACCCAGTACTTC
>TRBV7-2|-|TRBJ2-4|TRBD1
CASSKTGGIQYF
TGTGCCAGCAGCAAGACAGGGGGCATTCAGTACTTC